Below are 2 T cell receptor beta chains sequenced from a single sample in a study of blood T cell repertoires in COVID-19. Using immunoSEQ multiplex PCR, the repertoire was profiled, and TCRdb retains in-frame clones only, with some absent. This table holds about 34,000 clones, over 80% found once. The sequenced sample was peripheral blood. The receptors come from a man between 60 and 75 years old with active COVID-19.

V and J are TRBV27 and TRBJ2-1; 7 nucleotides align to TRBD1. Losses at the gene ends were 6 bases for V and 0 bases for J; bases not matched to a gene: 26. CDR1 and CDR2 (germline): MNHEY, SMNVEV (reference sequence). This CDR3 comprises 22 residues. In DNA, the CDR3 is TGTGCCAGCAGCTACTTGGGACAGCGATACGATAGTGTTTGGAGCTCCTACAATGAGCAGTTCTTC. It codes for CASSYLGQRYDSVWSSYNEQFF.

In its sample, this clone was seen a few times. This rearrangement joins TRBV10-1 to TRBJ2-7; TRBD2 agrees at 7 bases. The germline V gene has CDR1 WNHNN and CDR2 SYGVQD (reference sequence). V dropped 11 bases and J dropped 2; count of bases not matched to a gene: 9. There are 13 residues in the CDR3. The CDR3 nucleotides are TGCGCCCTAACCCGGGGGGTCACCTACGAGCAGTACTTC. Its translation is CALTRGVTYEQYF.